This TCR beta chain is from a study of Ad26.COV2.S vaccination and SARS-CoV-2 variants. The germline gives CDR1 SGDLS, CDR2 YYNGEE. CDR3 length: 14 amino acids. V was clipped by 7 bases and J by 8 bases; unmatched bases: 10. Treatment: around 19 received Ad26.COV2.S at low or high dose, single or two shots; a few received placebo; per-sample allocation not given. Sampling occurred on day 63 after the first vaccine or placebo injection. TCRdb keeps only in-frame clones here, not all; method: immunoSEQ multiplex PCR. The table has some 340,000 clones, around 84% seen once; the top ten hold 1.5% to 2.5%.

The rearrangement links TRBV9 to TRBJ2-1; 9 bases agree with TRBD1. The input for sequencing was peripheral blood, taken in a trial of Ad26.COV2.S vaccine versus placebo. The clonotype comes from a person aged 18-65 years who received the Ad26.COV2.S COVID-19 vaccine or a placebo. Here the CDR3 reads CASARDRAFDEQFF. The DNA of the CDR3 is TGTGCCAGCGCGCGGGACAGGGCTTTCGATGAGCAGTTCTTC.